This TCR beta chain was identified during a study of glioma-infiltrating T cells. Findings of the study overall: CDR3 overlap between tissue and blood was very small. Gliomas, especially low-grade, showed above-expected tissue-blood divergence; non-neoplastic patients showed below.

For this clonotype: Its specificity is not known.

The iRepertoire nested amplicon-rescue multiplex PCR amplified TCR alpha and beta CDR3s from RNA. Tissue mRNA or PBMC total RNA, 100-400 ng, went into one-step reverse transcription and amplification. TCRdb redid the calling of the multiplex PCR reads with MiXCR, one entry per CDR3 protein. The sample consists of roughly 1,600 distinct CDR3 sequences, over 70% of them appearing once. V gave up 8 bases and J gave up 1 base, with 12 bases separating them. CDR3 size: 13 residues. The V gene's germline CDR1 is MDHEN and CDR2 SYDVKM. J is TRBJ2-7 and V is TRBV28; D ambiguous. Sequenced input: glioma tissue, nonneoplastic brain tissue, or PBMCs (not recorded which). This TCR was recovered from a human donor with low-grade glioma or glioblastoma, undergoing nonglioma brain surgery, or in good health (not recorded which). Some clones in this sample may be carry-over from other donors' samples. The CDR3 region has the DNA TGTGCCAGCGCCCCCTTTGTATCCTACGAGCAGTACTTC. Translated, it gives CASAPFVSYEQYF.